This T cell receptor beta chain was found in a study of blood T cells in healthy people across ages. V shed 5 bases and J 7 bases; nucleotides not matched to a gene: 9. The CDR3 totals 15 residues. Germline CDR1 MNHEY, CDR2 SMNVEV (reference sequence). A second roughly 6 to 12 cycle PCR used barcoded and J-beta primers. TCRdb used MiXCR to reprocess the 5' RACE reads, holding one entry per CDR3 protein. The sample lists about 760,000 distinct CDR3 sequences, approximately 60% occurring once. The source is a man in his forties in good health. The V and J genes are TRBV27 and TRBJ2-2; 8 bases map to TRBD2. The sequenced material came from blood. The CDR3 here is CASSIGTSGGGELFF. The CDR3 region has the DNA TGTGCCAGCAGTATCGGGACTAGTGGGGGCGGGGAGCTGTTTTTT.